One sample yielded the 3 T cell receptor beta chains listed below, sequenced in a study of T cells in Graves' hyperthyroidism and ophthalmopathy. Regions amplified from RNA transcripts were the TCR beta CDR3 regions. TCR CDR3 underwent first-round RT-PCR with the HTBI primer set. Using its own MiXCR run on the multiplex PCR reads, TCRdb lists one record per CDR3 protein. The profile shows around 100,000 distinct CDR3 sequences, about 45% of them singletons. Material: blood. The receptors originated from a man between 35 and 55 years old with Graves' hyperthyroidism.

The sample holds many counts of this clonotype. The chain couples TRBV2 to TRBJ1-3, with a possible D match to TRBD1 (5 bases). CDR3 length: 14 amino acids. CDR1 is SNHLY, CDR2 FYNNEI, per germline. Trimming pared 0 bases from V and 4 bases from J, leaving 7 bases between. CDR3 nucleotide sequence: TGTGCCAGCAGTGAAGCGACAGCCGGAAACACCATATATTTT. Translating gives CASSEATAGNTIYF.

Regarding this clonotype: The junction differs from germline at one of its ends, possibly a read error. The chain has TRBV7-6 and TRBJ2-5; 9 bases match TRBD2. This CDR3 comprises 14 residues. Germline V gene lookup returns CDR1 SGHVS and CDR2 FNYEAQ. The CDR3 nucleotides are TGTACCAGCAGCTTAGCGGGGGCTCGGGAGACCCAGTACTTC. Its translation is CTSSLAGARETQYF.

This clonotype was recorded many times. CDR3 amino acids: CASSQGTGYEQYF. The CDR3 DNA reads TGTGCCAGCAGCCAAGGAACAGGGTACGAGCAGTACTTC. The V call is TRBV3-1, the J call TRBJ2-7; perhaps TRBD1 as D (6 bases). The V end was cut by 1 base, the J end by 4 bases, with 8 bases between. Germline CDR1 and CDR2: LGHDT and YNNKEL (reference sequence). The CDR3 sequence is 13 residues long.